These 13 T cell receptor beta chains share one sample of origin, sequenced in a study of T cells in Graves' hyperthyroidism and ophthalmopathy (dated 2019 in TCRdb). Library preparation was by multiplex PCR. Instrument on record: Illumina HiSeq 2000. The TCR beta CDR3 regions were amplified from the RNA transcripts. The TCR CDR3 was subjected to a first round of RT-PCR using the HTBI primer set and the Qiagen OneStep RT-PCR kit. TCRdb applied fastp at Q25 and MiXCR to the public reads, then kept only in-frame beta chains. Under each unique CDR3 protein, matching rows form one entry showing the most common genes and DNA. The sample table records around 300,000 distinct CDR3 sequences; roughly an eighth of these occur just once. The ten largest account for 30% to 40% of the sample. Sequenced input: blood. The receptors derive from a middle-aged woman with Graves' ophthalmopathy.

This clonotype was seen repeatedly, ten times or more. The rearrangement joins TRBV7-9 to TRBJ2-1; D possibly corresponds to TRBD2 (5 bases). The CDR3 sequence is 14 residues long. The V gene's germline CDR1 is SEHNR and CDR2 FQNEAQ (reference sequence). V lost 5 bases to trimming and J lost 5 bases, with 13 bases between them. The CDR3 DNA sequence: TGTGCCAGCAGCATAAGCTACGGGGACAATGAGCAGTTCTTC. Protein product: CASSISYGDNEQFF.

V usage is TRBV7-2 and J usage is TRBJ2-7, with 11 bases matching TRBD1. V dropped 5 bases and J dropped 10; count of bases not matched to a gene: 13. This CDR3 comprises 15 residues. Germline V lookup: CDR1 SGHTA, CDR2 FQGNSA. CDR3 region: CASSPPGQGAVEQYF. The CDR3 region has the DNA TGTGCCAGCAGCCCTCCTGGACAGGGGGCGGTCGAACAGTACTTC.

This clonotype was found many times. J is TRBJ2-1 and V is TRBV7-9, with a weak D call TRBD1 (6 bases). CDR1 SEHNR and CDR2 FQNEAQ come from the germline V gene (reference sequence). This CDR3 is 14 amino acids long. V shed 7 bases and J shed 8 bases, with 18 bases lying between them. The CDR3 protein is CASKWDNWSDEQFF. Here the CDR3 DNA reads TGTGCCAGCAAGTGGGACAACTGGAGCGATGAGCAGTTCTTC.

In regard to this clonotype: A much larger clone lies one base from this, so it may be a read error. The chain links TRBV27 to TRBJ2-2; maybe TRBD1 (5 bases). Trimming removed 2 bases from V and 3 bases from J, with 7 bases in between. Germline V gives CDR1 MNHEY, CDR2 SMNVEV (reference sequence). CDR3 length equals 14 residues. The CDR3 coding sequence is TGTGCCAGCAGTTTAATAGGGGACACCGGGGAGCTGTTTTTT. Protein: CASSLIGDTGELFF.

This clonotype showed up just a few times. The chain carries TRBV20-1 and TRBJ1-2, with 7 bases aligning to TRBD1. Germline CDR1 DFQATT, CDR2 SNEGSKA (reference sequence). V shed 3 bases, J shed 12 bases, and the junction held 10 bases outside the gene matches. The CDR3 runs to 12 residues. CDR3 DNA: TGCAGTGCTAGCCTACAGGGGTACGGCCACACCTTC. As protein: CSASLQGYGHTF.

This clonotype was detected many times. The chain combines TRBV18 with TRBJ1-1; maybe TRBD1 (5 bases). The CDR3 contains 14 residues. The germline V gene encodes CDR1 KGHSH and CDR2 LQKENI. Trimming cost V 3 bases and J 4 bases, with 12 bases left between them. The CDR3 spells CASSPQGMATEAFF. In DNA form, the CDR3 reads TGTGCCAGCTCACCGCAGGGAATGGCCACTGAAGCTTTCTTT.

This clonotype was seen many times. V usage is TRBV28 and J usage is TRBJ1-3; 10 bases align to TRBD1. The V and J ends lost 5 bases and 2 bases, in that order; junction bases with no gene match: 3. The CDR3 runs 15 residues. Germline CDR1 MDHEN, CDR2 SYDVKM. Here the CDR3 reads CASSTDRGPGNTIYF. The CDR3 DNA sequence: TGTGCCAGCAGTACAGACAGGGGGCCTGGAAACACCATATATTTT. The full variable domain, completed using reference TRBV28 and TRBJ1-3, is DVKVTQSSRYLVKRTGEKVFLECVQDMDHENMFWYRQDPGLGLRLIYFSYDVKMKEKGDIPEGYSVSREKKERFSLILESASTNQTSMYLCASSTDRGPGNTIYFGEGSWLTVV.

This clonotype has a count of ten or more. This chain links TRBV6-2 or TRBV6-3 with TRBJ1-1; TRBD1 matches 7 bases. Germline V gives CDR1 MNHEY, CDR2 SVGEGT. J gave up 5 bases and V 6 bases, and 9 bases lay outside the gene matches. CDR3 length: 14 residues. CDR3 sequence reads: CASREQGLGTEAFF. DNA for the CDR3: TGTGCCAGCAGGGAACAGGGGCTGGGGACTGAAGCTTTCTTT.

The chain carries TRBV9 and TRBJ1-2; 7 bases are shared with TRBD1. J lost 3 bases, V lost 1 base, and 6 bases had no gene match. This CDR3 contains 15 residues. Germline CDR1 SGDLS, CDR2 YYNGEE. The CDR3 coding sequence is TGTGCCAGCAGCGTATATGGGCAGGGGGACTATGGCTACACCTTC. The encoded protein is CASSVYGQGDYGYTF.

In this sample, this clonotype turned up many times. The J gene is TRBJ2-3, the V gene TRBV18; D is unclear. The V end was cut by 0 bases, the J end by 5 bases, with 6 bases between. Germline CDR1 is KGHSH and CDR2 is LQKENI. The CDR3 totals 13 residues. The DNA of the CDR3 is TGTGCCAGCTCACCACCGGAAAAAGATACGCAGTATTTT. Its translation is CASSPPEKDTQYF.

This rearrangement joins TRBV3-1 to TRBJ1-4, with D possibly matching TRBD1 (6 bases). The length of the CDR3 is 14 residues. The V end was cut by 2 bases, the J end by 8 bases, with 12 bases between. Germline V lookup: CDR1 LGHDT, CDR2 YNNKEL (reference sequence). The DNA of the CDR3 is TGTGCCAGCAGCCAATGGGGGGCGAAAGAAAAACTGTTTTTT. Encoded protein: CASSQWGAKEKLFF.

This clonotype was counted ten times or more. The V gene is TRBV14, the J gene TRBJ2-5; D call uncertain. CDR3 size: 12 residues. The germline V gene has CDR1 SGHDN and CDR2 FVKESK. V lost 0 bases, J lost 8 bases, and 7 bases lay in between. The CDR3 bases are TGTGCCAGCAGCCAAGAACGGAGCACCCAGTACTTC. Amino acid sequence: CASSQERSTQYF.

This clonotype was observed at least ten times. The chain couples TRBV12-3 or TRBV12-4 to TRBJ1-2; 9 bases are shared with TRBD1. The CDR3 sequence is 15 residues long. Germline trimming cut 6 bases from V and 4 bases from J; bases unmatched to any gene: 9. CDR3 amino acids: CASSRRDRGFYGYTF. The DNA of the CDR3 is TGTGCCAGCAGCCGTCGAGACAGGGGGTTCTATGGCTACACCTTC.